This TCR beta chain was retrieved from a study of T cells of healthy individuals. This clonotype was observed at least ten times. Germline values: CDR1 SGHNT, CDR2 YYREEE (reference sequence). V gave up 4 bases and J gave up 9 bases, with 10 bases separating them. This CDR3 spans 12 amino acids. TCRdb re-analysed the 5' RACE reads in MiXCR, keeping a single row per CDR3 protein. The data show 65,000 to 90,000 distinct CDR3 sequences, with approximately 4.7% seen just once and 7.5% held by the top ten. J is TRBJ2-2 and V is TRBV5-4, with D perhaps TRBD2 (6 bases). The TCR was taken from a female donor in good health. The chain's CDR3 is CASSQSGRELFF. The CDR3 nucleotides read TGTGCCAGCAGCCAAAGCGGGCGGGAGCTGTTTTTT.